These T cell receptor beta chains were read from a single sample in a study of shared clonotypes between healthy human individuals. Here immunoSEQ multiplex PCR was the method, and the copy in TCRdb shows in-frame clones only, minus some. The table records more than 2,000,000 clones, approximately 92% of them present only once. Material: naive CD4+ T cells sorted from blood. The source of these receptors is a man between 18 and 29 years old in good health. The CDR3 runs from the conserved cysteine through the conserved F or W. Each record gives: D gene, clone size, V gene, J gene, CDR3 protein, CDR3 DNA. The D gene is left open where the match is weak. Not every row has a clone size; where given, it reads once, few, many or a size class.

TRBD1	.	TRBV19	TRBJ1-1	CASSRDSGGPEAFF	TGTGCCAGTAGTAGGGACAGCGGGGGGCCTGAAGCTTTCTTT
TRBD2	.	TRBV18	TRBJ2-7	CASSPPSGGPYEQYF	TGTGCCAGCTCACCTCCTAGCGGGGGCCCCTACGAGCAGTACTTC
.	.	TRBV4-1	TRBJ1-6	CASSQVQGGNSPLHF	TGCGCCAGCAGCCAAGTCCAGGGCGGGAATTCACCCCTCCACTTT
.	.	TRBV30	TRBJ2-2	CAWNKKGAQFTGELFF	TGTGCCTGGAACAAAAAAGGGGCTCAATTCACCGGGGAGCTGTTTTTT
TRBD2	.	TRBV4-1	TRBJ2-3	CASSQEQRETSTDTQYF	TGCGCCAGCAGCCAAGAACAGCGGGAGACATCCACAGATACGCAGTATTTT
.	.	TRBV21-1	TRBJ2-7	CASSPYYPGQGVIEQYF	TGTGCCAGCAGCCCCTATTATCCGGGACAGGGGGTTATCGAGCAGTACTTC
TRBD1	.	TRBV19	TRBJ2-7	CASSITGQGVPYEQYF	TGTGCCAGTAGTATAACGGGGCAGGGGGTTCCCTACGAGCAGTACTTC
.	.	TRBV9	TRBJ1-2	CASSVRDSNYGYTF	TGTGCCAGCAGCGTCCGGGACTCCAACTATGGCTACACCTTC
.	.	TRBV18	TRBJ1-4	CASSPLSGSSNEKLFF	TGTGCCAGCTCACCGTTATCAGGATCCAGTAATGAAAAACTGTTTTTT
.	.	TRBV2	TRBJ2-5	CASTGRLQETQYF	TGTGCCAGCACAGGACGGTTACAAGAGACCCAGTACTTC
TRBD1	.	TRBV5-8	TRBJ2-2	CASSQPGQANTGELFF	TGTGCCAGCAGCCAACCGGGACAGGCGAACACCGGGGAGCTGTTTTTT
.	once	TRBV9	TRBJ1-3	CASSVGPGAGNTIYF	TGTGCCAGCAGCGTAGGTCCAGGGGCAGGAAACACCATATATTTT
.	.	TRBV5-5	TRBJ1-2	CASSITGRGYTF	TGTGCCAGCAGCATCACAGGGAGGGGCTACACCTTC
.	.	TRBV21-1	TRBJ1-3	CASSKASLKGALSGNTIYF	TGTGCCAGCAGCAAAGCGAGTTTAAAGGGGGCCCTTTCTGGAAACACCATATATTTT
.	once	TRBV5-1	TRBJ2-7	CASPPGDYEQYF	TGCGCCAGCCCACCAGGGGATTACGAGCAGTACTTC
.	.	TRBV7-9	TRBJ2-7	CASSLELGYEQYF	TGTGCCAGCAGCTTAGAATTGGGCTACGAGCAGTACTTC
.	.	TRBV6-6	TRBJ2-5	CASRTGWETQYF	TGTGCCAGCAGAACAGGGTGGGAGACCCAGTACTTC
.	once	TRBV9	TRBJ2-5	CASSPSGSRAETQYF	TGTGCCAGCAGCCCATCAGGGTCTCGGGCAGAGACCCAGTACTTC
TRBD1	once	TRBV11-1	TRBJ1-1	CASNPGGQGNTEAFF	TGTGCCAGCAACCCAGGGGGACAGGGCAACACTGAAGCTTTCTTT
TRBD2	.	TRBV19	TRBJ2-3	CASSIGGGSTDTQYF	TGTGCCAGTAGTATCGGCGGGGGAAGCACAGATACGCAGTATTTT
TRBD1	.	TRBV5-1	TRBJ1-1	CASSSLQDRAVNTEAFF	TGCGCCAGCAGCTCTCTCCAAGACAGGGCGGTGAACACTGAAGCTTTCTTT
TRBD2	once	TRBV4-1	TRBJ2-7	CASSQAAAGGPGSYEQYF	TGCGCCAGCAGCCAAGCGGCAGCGGGAGGGCCCGGGTCCTACGAGCAGTACTTC
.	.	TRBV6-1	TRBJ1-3	CASSEGAVRNTIYF	TGTGCCAGCAGTGAAGGGGCAGTCAGAAACACCATATATTTT
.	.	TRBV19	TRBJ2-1	CASSTGTSEQFF	TGTGCCAGTAGTACCGGGACTTCGGAGCAGTTCTTC
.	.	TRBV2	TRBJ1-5	CASSADNYSNQPQHF	TGTGCCAGCAGCGCTGACAATTATAGCAATCAGCCCCAGCATTTT
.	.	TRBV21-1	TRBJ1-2	CASSKGREDGYTF	TGTGCCAGCAGCAAAGGCAGGGAGGATGGCTACACCTTC
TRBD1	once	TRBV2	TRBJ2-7	CASRSTGPHEQYF	TGTGCCAGCAGGTCGACAGGGCCCCACGAGCAGTACTTC
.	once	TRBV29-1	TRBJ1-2	CSVEERGDSYGYTF	TGCAGCGTTGAAGAGAGGGGAGACAGCTATGGCTACACCTTC
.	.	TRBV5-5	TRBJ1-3	CASSLVWGSGNTIYF	TGTGCCAGCAGCTTGGTTTGGGGTTCTGGAAACACCATATATTTT
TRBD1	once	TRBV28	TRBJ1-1	CASSGGGYGRAFF	TGTGCCAGCTCAGGGGGCGGTTATGGGCGGGCTTTCTTT
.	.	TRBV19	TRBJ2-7	CASSIEAAYEQYF	TGTGCCAGTAGTATCGAGGCAGCTTACGAGCAGTACTTC
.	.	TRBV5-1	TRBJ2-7	CASSRVFSYEQYF	TGCGCCAGCAGCCGGGTGTTTTCCTACGAGCAGTACTTC